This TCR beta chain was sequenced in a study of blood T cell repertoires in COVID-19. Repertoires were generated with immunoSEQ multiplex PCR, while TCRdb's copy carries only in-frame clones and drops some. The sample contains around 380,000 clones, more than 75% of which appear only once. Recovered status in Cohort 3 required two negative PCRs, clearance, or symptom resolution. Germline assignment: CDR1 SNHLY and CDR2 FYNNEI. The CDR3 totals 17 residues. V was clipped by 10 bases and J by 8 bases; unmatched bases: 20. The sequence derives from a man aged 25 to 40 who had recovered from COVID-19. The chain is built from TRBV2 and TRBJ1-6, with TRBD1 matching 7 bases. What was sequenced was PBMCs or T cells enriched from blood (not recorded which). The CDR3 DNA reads TGTGCCACAGTCGGCCGGGGACAGCAAAGCTCCTATTCACCCCTCCACTTT. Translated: CATVGRGQQSSYSPLHF.